The next 31 T cell receptor beta chains were all read from a single sample in a study of cytomegalovirus exposure and HLA in healthy donors. The method was immunoSEQ multiplex PCR; TCRdb's version includes in-frame clones alone and lacks a portion of them. This table holds 150,000 to 200,000 clones, about 83% found once. The material sequenced was PBMCs. These TCRs come from a woman younger than 35 in good health and CMV-seronegative.

The DNA for the CDR3 is TGTGCCAGCAGCCAACGAGGGACAGGGGGCGCACAGTTGAGTCAGCCCCAGCATTTT. This sequence encodes CASSQRGTGGAQLSQPQHF. The V call is TRBV4-2, the J call TRBJ1-5; 12 positions match TRBD1. The CDR3 consists of 19 residues. Germline V gives CDR1 LGHNA, CDR2 YNFKEQ. After removal of 2 bases from V and 6 bases from J, the junction contained 14 bases not matched to a gene.

The chain links TRBV7-9 to TRBJ2-1; D gene uncertain. This CDR3 has 17 amino acids. The V and J ends lost 5 bases and 0 bases respectively, with 17 bases between them. Germline CDR1 reads SEHNR; CDR2 reads FQNEAQ (reference sequence). CDR3 sequence (DNA): TGTGCCAGCAGCCACAGTACCGTCATTCTCTCCTACAATGAGCAGTTCTTC. This sequence encodes CASSHSTVILSYNEQFF. The variable domain in full, completed from reference TRBV7-9 and TRBJ2-1, reads DTGVSQNPRHKITKRGQNVTFRCDPISEHNRLYWYRQTLGQGPEFLTYFQNEAQLEKSRLLSDRFSAERPKGSFSTLEIQRTEQGDSAMYLCASSHSTVILSYNEQFFGPGTRLTVL.

The chain carries TRBV30 and TRBJ1-5; no definite D call. This CDR3 comprises 13 residues. V was trimmed by 0 bases and J by 10 bases, leaving 13 bases between them. Germline loops: CDR1 GTSNPN, CDR2 SVGIG (reference sequence). The chain's CDR3 is CAWSVRENRPQHF. The CDR3 region has the DNA TGTGCCTGGAGTGTACGAGAGAATCGTCCCCAGCATTTT.

V usage is TRBV6-6 and J usage is TRBJ2-3, with 16 bases fitting TRBD2. Germline CDR1 reads MNHNY; CDR2 reads SVGAGI (reference sequence). Germline trimming cut 8 bases from V and 2 bases from J; bases unmatched to any gene: 1. CDR3 length: 15 residues. DNA for the CDR3: TGTGCCAGCGGGACTAGCGGGGGGGCCACAGATACGCAGTATTTT. Translation: CASGTSGGATDTQYF.

This rearrangement joins TRBV5-1 to TRBJ1-6; a possible D gene is TRBD1 (5 bases). Trimming took off 0 bases at V and 7 bases at J, with 8 bases between the two ends. Germline V gene lookup returns CDR1 SGHRS and CDR2 YFSETQ. The CDR3 has 14 residues. The CDR3 bases are TGCGCCAGCAGCTTGGGGGGGAGGAATTCACCCCTCCACTTT. This sequence encodes CASSLGGRNSPLHF.

V is TRBV21-1 and J is TRBJ1-4; TRBD1 is the table's D call and was not checked against the DNA. TRBV21-1 is described as a pseudogene. The CDR3 is 15 residues long. This chain's CDR3 is CASNGTGVRGEKLFF. DNA of the CDR3: TGTGCCAGCAACGGGACAGGGGTTCGGGGTGAAAAACTGTTTTTT.

J is TRBJ2-3 and V is TRBV27, with TRBD2 matching over 8 bases. Germline CDR1 reads MNHEY; CDR2 reads SMNVEV (reference sequence). CDR3 length: 15 residues. V lost 7 bases to trimming and J lost 0 bases; unmatched junction nucleotides: 6. The CDR3 region is CASTELAASTDTQYF. DNA of the CDR3: TGTGCCAGCACCGAACTAGCGGCTAGCACAGATACGCAGTATTTT.

The chain has TRBV9 and TRBJ1-2; possibly TRBD1 for D (5 bases). Germline V gene sequence: CDR1 SGDLS, CDR2 YYNGEE. The CDR3 runs 15 residues. The ends were cut back, 2 bases at V and 0 bases at J, with 11 bases in the middle. Here the CDR3 reads CASSVWAGSNYGYTF. CDR3 nucleotides: TGTGCCAGCAGCGTTTGGGCAGGGTCTAACTATGGCTACACCTTC.

This clone was seen only once. The chain joins TRBV10-2 to TRBJ2-7; 12 bases map to TRBD2. V was clipped by 6 bases and J by 7 bases; unmatched bases: 10. Germline values: CDR1 WSHSY, CDR2 SAAADI. CDR3 length equals 15 residues. CDR3 nucleotide sequence: TGCGCCAGCAGGAGAGGACTAGCGGGGTCCGGGGAGCAGTACTTC. Translation: CASRRGLAGSGEQYF.

This rearrangement joins TRBV7-6 to TRBJ2-2; D perhaps matches TRBD2 (6 bases). This CDR3 is built from 14 residues. The V end was cut by 9 bases, the J end by 7 bases, with 18 bases between. CDR1 and CDR2 (germline): SGHVS, FNYEAQ. The CDR3 DNA reads TGTGCCAGTAGCGAGACTAGAGTGGGCGGGGAGCTGTTTTTT. Protein: CASSETRVGGELFF.

V is TRBV7-6 and J is TRBJ2-3; 9 bases line up with TRBD1. With V trimmed by 0 bases and J by 4 bases, 2 bases remained unmatched. This CDR3 has 15 amino acids. Germline loops: CDR1 SGHVS, CDR2 FNYEAQ. Here the CDR3 reads CASSLAGTGPDTQYF. Here the CDR3 DNA reads TGTGCCAGCAGCTTAGCCGGGACAGGGCCAGATACGCAGTATTTT.

This clone has just a few counts. The chain has TRBV2 and TRBJ2-7; 8 bases are shared with TRBD2. The CDR3 length is 14 residues. Germline CDR1 and CDR2: SNHLY and FYNNEI. V dropped 6 bases and J dropped 0; count of bases not matched to a gene: 4. The CDR3 DNA sequence: TGTGCCAGCAGAGGCAGCGGGGGCTCCTACGAGCAGTACTTC. As protein: CASRGSGGSYEQYF.

The V call is TRBV5-1, the J call TRBJ2-5, with 9 bases lining up with TRBD2. V shed 5 bases and J 1 base; nucleotides not matched to a gene: 15. Germline values: CDR1 SGHRS, CDR2 YFSETQ. CDR3 length equals 18 residues. The CDR3 nucleotides are TGCGCCAGCAGACCCCAGGTCGGCCTAGCGGGGCCCCAAGAGACCCAGTACTTC. Translated: CASRPQVGLAGPQETQYF.

The chain is built from TRBV18 and TRBJ1-4; weak D call: TRBD1 (5 bases). This CDR3 is 15 amino acids long. With 2 bases removed from V and 4 bases from J, the gap between germline ends came to 11 bases. Germline values: CDR1 KGHSH, CDR2 LQKENI. The DNA of the CDR3 is TGTGCCAGCTCACCAAAGCTCAGGGATAATGAAAAACTGTTTTTT. Translated: CASSPKLRDNEKLFF. Full variable domain (rest looked up from reference TRBV18 and TRBJ1-4): NAGVMQNPRHLVRRRGQEARLRCSPMKGHSHVYWYRQLPEEGLKFMVYLQKENIIDESGMPKERFSAEFPKEGPSILRIQQVVRGDSAAYFCASSPKLRDNEKLFFGSGTQLSVL.

This clone was recorded at least ten times. The V and J genes are TRBV5-1 and TRBJ2-7, with 14 positions matching TRBD2. The germline V gene has CDR1 SGHRS and CDR2 YFSETQ. The CDR3 sequence is 15 residues long. V trimming: 4 bases; J trimming: 4 bases; junction bases outside the gene matches: 4. The CDR3 loop is CASSLGLAGDYEQYF. The DNA for the CDR3 is TGCGCCAGCAGCCTGGGACTAGCGGGAGATTACGAGCAGTACTTC.

The chain carries TRBV25-1 and TRBJ2-2; D not certain. Germline V lookup: CDR1 MGHDK, CDR2 SYGVNS. Trimming left V 3 bases short and J 7 bases short, with 6 bases between. The CDR3 extends over 12 amino acids. The CDR3 here is CASSDSIGELFF. CDR3 sequence (DNA): TGTGCCAGCAGTGATTCTATCGGGGAGCTGTTTTTT.

V gene TRBV11-2 combines with J gene TRBJ1-2; D ambiguous. The CDR3 covers 17 residues. V was pared by 5 bases and J by 4 bases, with 23 bases between. The germline V gene encodes CDR1 SGHAT and CDR2 FQNNGV. The CDR3 protein is CASSTLEVAAPSYGYTF. CDR3 coding DNA: TGTGCCAGCAGCACACTCGAGGTGGCTGCCCCTAGCTATGGCTACACCTTC.

V gene TRBV7-6 combines with J gene TRBJ2-2; the D is unclear. This CDR3 has 14 residues. The ends were cut back, 1 base at V and 1 base at J, with 4 bases in the middle. Looked up from germline, CDR1 is SGHVS and CDR2 is FNYEAQ. The DNA for the CDR3 is TGTGCCAGCAGCTTAGTCCTGAACACCGGGGAGCTGTTTTTT. This sequence encodes CASSLVLNTGELFF.

The chain couples TRBV18 to TRBJ2-7; 7 bases map to TRBD1. This CDR3 contains 16 residues. CDR1 and CDR2 (germline): KGHSH, LQKENI. V trimming: 3 bases; J trimming: 7 bases; junction bases outside the gene matches: 15. This chain's CDR3 is CASSPRQGLGQVEQYF. Written as DNA, the CDR3 is TGTGCCAGCTCACCTAGACAGGGATTAGGTCAGGTGGAGCAGTACTTC. The complete variable domain, with remaining parts taken from reference TRBV18 and TRBJ2-7, reads NAGVMQNPRHLVRRRGQEARLRCSPMKGHSHVYWYRQLPEEGLKFMVYLQKENIIDESGMPKERFSAEFPKEGPSILRIQQVVRGDSAAYFCASSPRQGLGQVEQYFGPGTRLTVT.

This clone appeared a few times. The chain carries TRBV10-1 and TRBJ2-2; D is undetermined. The CDR3 spans 13 residues. In germline, CDR1 is WNHNN, CDR2 SYGVQD (reference sequence). V lost 5 bases and J 7 bases, leaving 11 bases between the germline ends. The CDR3 sequence is CASSLSELGELFF. The CDR3 DNA sequence: TGCGCCAGCAGTTTATCCGAGCTCGGGGAGCTGTTTTTT.

This chain uses TRBV9 with TRBJ1-2; weak D call: TRBD1 (6 bases). Trimming pared 3 bases from V and 4 bases from J, leaving 13 bases between. Germline V gives CDR1 SGDLS, CDR2 YYNGEE. CDR3 length equals 14 residues. CDR3 in DNA: TGTGCCAGCAGCGGCAGTACAGGGTCCTATGGCTACACCTTC. Translated, it gives CASSGSTGSYGYTF.

This chain connects TRBV28 to TRBJ1-2; D is perhaps TRBD1 (5 bases). CDR1 MDHEN and CDR2 SYDVKM come from the germline V gene. The CDR3 spans 16 residues. Deletions cut 4 bases from V and 2 bases from J, with 17 bases between. CDR3 DNA: TGTGCCAGCAGTTCCCCTAGCCCAGGGAGGAACTATGGCTACACCTTC. It encodes CASSSPSPGRNYGYTF.

The chain employs TRBV7-9 and TRBJ1-2; TRBD1 matches 8 bases. This CDR3 is built from 14 residues. With 5 bases clipped from V and 0 bases from J, the junction kept 2 bases outside the gene matches. Germline V CDR1 and CDR2: SEHNR, FQNEAQ (reference sequence). In nucleotides, the CDR3 is TGTGCCAGCAGCGGACAGGGACCTAACTATGGCTACACCTTC. Protein: CASSGQGPNYGYTF.

The J gene is TRBJ1-2, the V gene TRBV14; unclear D gene. CDR1 SGHDN and CDR2 FVKESK come from the germline V gene. The CDR3 loop spans 13 amino acids. Deletions cut 0 bases from V and 5 bases from J, with 7 bases between. The CDR3: CASSQDSRYGYTF. The CDR3 bases are TGTGCCAGCAGCCAAGATTCTAGATATGGCTACACCTTC.

The chain joins TRBV19 to TRBJ1-2; 7 bases align to TRBD1. Unmatched junction bases numbered 4, after V lost 5 bases and J lost 1 base. CDR3 length: 14 residues. CDR1 and CDR2 (germline): LNHDA, SQIVND (reference sequence). CDR3 amino acids: CASSSTGVNYGYTF. As DNA, the CDR3 is TGTGCCAGTAGTTCAACAGGGGTTAACTATGGCTACACCTTC. Together with reference TRBV19 and TRBJ1-2, the CDR3 gives the full variable domain: DGGITQSPKYLFRKEGQNVTLSCEQNLNHDAMYWYRQDPGQGLRLIYYSQIVNDFQKGDIAEGYSVSREKKESFPLTVTSAQKNPTAFYLCASSSTGVNYGYTFGSGTRLTVV.

This clone has a single count. This chain links TRBV6-6 with TRBJ1-2; 9 bases align to TRBD1. Looked up from germline, CDR1 is MNHNY and CDR2 is SVGAGI (reference sequence). The J segment lost 4 bases and the V segment lost 0 bases, leaving 6 bases of the junction unmatched. This CDR3 has 16 residues. In DNA, the CDR3 is TGTGCCAGCAGTTACTCGCGGGACAGGGCCATCTATGGCTACACCTTC. This gives the protein CASSYSRDRAIYGYTF.

The chain employs TRBV30 and TRBJ1-5; 8 bases align to TRBD1. The CDR3 loop spans 14 amino acids. CDR1 and CDR2 from the germline V gene are GTSNPN and SVGIG (reference sequence). V dropped 1 base and J dropped 6; count of bases not matched to a gene: 5. CDR3 loop: CAWSGDRFVQPQHF. In DNA form, the CDR3 reads TGTGCCTGGAGTGGGGACAGGTTTGTTCAGCCCCAGCATTTT.

Here the CDR3 DNA reads TGCGCCAGCAGTAACCAGCGGTCCTACGAGCAGTACTTC. It translates to CASSNQRSYEQYF. The chain couples TRBV10-1 to TRBJ2-7; TRBD2 might be the D (5 bases). Between the trimmed V and J ends, which lost 5 bases and 1 base, there was a span of 9 bases. The CDR3 is made up of 13 amino acids. The germline V gene has CDR1 WNHNN and CDR2 SYGVQD (reference sequence).

The rearrangement uses TRBV2 and TRBJ2-2, with D perhaps TRBD1 (5 bases). The CDR3 spans 14 residues. In germline, CDR1 is SNHLY, CDR2 FYNNEI. V lost 4 bases, J lost 1 base, and 7 bases lay in between. CDR3 in amino acids: CASSGRGNTGELFF. In DNA form, the CDR3 reads TGTGCCAGCAGTGGTAGGGGGAACACCGGGGAGCTGTTTTTT.

The rearrangement joins TRBV7-3 to TRBJ1-2; the D is unclear. Germline CDR1 and CDR2: SGHTA and FQGTGA. CDR3 length equals 13 residues. Trimming removed 4 bases from V and 7 bases from J, with 13 bases in between. Here the CDR3 DNA reads TGTGCCAGCAGCTCAGCGTTGAGTGCTGGCTACACCTTC. This encodes CASSSALSAGYTF.

This clone was recorded once. This rearrangement joins TRBV7-9 to TRBJ2-5, with D possibly TRBD2 on 6 matching bases. From germline, CDR1 is SEHNR and CDR2 FQNEAQ (reference sequence). V lost 5 bases, J lost 3 bases, and 13 bases lay in between. There are 14 residues in the CDR3. The CDR3 loop is CASSPPGDEETQYF. DNA of the CDR3: TGTGCCAGCAGCCCTCCGGGAGATGAAGAGACCCAGTACTTC.